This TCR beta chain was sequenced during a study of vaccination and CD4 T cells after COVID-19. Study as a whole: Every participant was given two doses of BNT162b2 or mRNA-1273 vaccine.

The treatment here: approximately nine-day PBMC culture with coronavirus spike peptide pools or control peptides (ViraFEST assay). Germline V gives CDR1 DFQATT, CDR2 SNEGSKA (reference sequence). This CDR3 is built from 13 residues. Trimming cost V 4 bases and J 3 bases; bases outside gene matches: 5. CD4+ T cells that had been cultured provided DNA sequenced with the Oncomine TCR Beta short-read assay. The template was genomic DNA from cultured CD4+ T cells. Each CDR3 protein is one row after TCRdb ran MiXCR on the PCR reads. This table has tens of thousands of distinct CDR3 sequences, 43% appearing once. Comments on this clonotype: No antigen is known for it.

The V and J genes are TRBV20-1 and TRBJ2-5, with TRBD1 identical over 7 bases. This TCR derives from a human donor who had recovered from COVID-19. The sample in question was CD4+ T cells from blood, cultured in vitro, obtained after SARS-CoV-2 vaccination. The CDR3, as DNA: TGCAGTGCTACTCCCGGGACAGAAGAGACCCAGTACTTC. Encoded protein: CSATPGTEETQYF.